The 3 T cell receptor beta chains below were found in one sample sequenced in a study of a mutant IDH1 vaccine in newly diagnosed glioma listed by TCRdb under 2021. Receptor amplification or capture employed the immunoSEQ multiplex PCR assay. This immuneACCESS table, as held by TCRdb, lists in-frame sequences with V and J called but not all clones. Of the missing ones, under half trace to an unresolved V gene in checked studies; the others have no known cause. This sample comprises some 60,000 clones, about four fifths of them detected only once. Clones ranked in the top ten supply roughly 3.5% of the sample. No cognate antigen is known for these TCRs. The sample's time point label is to be understood as: week 11, during vaccination. A 20-mer mutant IDH1 peptide at 300 micrograms in Montanide made up each vaccine dose, which was injected subcutaneously together with topical imiquimod. Specimen: PBMCs, collected from a glioma patient whose treatment included an IDH1 peptide vaccine. The receptors derive from a man aged 30 to 45 with glioma.

CDR3 region: CASSLVQGGDEQFF. CDR3 sequence (DNA): TGTGCCAGCAGCTTAGTTCAGGGGGGAGATGAGCAGTTCTTC. The chain links TRBV7-2 to TRBJ2-1, with D perhaps matching TRBD1 (7 bases). V was cut by 1 base and J by 8 bases, with 12 bases left in between. CDR3 size: 14 residues. Germline values: CDR1 SGHTA, CDR2 FQGNSA.

The J gene is TRBJ1-5, the V gene TRBV15, with 8 bases aligning to TRBD1. Germline CDR1 is LNHNV and CDR2 is YYDKDF (reference sequence). This CDR3 has 16 amino acids. After removal of 0 bases from V and 6 bases from J, the junction contained 7 bases not matched to a gene. The CDR3 DNA follows: TGTGCCACCAGCAGAGATAGGACAGGGTACATTCAGCCCCAGCATTTT. It encodes CATSRDRTGYIQPQHF. The whole variable domain, remainder taken from reference TRBV15 and TRBJ1-5, is DAMVIQNPRYQVTQFGKPVTLSCSQTLNHNVMYWYQQKSSQAPKLLFHYYDKDFNNEADTPDNFQSRRPNTSFCFLDIRSPGLGDTAMYLCATSRDRTGYIQPQHFGDGTRLSIL.

This chain joins TRBV27 and TRBJ1-6, with TRBD1 as a possible D gene (5 bases). There are 18 residues in the CDR3. V lost 0 bases and J 0 bases, leaving 12 bases between the germline ends. CDR1 and CDR2 (germline): MNHEY, SMNVEV (reference sequence). CDR3 region: CASSLSRGRSSYNSPLHF. CDR3 coding DNA: TGTGCCAGCAGTTTATCGAGGGGCAGAAGCTCCTATAATTCACCCCTCCACTTT.